These T cell receptor beta chains were read from a single sample in a study of blood T cell repertoires in COVID-19. The table came from immunoSEQ multiplex PCR; TCRdb's copy has only in-frame clones and leaves some out. The sample has hundreds of thousands of clones; over 80% are singletons. Sequences were obtained from peripheral blood. These receptors were collected from a woman between 50 and 59 years old with COVID-19, enrolled during active disease. Each CDR3 is given without its conserved first and last residue.

v_gene,len,j_gene,CDR3aa
TRBV30,14,TRBJ2-2,AWRTVGTGMTGELF
TRBV7-2,13,TRBJ2-2,ASSLSGSGTGELF
TRBV6-5,13,TRBJ2-7,ASSSPQGAGYEQY
TRBV6-5,12,TRBJ1-3,ASSRSGAPASIY
TRBV18,12,TRBJ1-2,ASSSVGQGFGYT
TRBV5-4,12,TRBJ2-2,ASSSPGANGELF
TRBV7-2,13,TRBJ2-5,ASSLDRVTRETQY
TRBV5-5,17,TRBJ1-1,ASRALRGQWALANTEAF
TRBV5-1,17,TRBJ2-2,ASSSVGLAGGPGTGELF
TRBV11-3,15,TRBJ2-3,ASSPGTGFDSTDTQY
TRBV11-2,13,TRBJ2-7,ASSLRTGFSYEQY
TRBV12-3/TRBV12-4,9,TRBJ2-5,ASSFRETQY
TRBV2,14,TRBJ2-7,ASRALRVAISYEQY
TRBV18,12,TRBJ2-6,ASSPQRGANVLT
TRBV15,11,TRBJ1-2,ATSSGQNYGYT
TRBV5-4,13,TRBJ1-2,ASSPPGTANYGYT
TRBV10-1,11,TRBJ2-7,ASSRQGSYEQY
TRBV7-8,14,TRBJ1-6,ASSFNTGVANSPLH
TRBV19,13,TRBJ1-1,ASRDRGTMNTEAF
TRBV24-1,10,TRBJ1-2,ATSDTGDGYT
TRBV19,12,TRBJ2-1,ASRISGRTNEQF
TRBV9,15,TRBJ2-1,ASSVGTGLSSYNEQF